This T cell receptor beta chain is drawn from a study of T-cell memory formation after mild COVID-19 (dated by TCRdb to 2020 to 2022). Regarding the complete study: TCR sequence clusters from the two donors were found to be largely donor specific. Longitudinal TCRalpha and TCRbeta repertoire sequencing tracked T-cell clones expanding and contracting after mild COVID-19 in two donors. The cohort was made up of two young adult volunteers, one female and one male, who were previously healthy. Broad study findings and their caveats: Some responding clones were detected in pre-infection memory, suggesting pre-existing cross-reactive memory T cells joined the SARS-CoV-2 response. SARS-CoV-2 specificity of the second-wave clones peaking on day 37 was not confirmed. Clones contracting from day 15 to 85 had balanced CD4/CD8 phenotypes, while a second wave expanding from day 15 to 37 was biased towards CD4+. The study included only a couple of mild cases, and larger cohorts that include severe cases with pre-infection samples were judged to be necessary. Contracting CD4+ clones were found mainly in CM and EM memory subsets, while CD8+ clones were enriched in EMRA.

V is cut by 3 bases and J by 0 bases, and the space between the germline ends is 3 bases. The germline V gene encodes CDR1 LNHDA and CDR2 SQIVND (reference sequence). The CDR3 runs 14 amino acids, cysteine and phenylalanine included. Only CDR3 DNA remains: 42 bases, in frame from the first base. This sample was sequenced with an Illumina NovaSeq 6000. Using 5'RACE with constant-segment primers, TCRalpha and TCRbeta cDNA libraries were constructed, with sample barcodes and unique molecular identifiers added in the process. RNA was extracted from every sample with Trizol reagent. Amplification of the libraries took two PCR steps, and the second step added a second sample barcode plus Illumina TruSeq adapters. Libraries were sequenced on an Illumina NovaSeq with 2 x 150 bp paired-end reads. The source study handled its data this way. The reads were demultiplexed and collapsed into UMI-guided consensus sequences using migec v1.2.7. Using mixcr v2.1.11, UMI consensuses were aligned to TRA and TRB V and J templates and then assembled into clonotypes. Clonotypes were classified as expanded or contracted when called significant by both edgeR and NoisET, with noise models trained on biological replicates. edgeR calls used a false discovery rate-adjusted p below 0.01 and a log2 fold-change threshold of 1. As an exploratory analysis of dynamics, max-normalized trajectories of the 1000 most abundant clonotypes were examined by PCA with hierarchical clustering. Separately sequenced CD4+ and CD8+ repertoires were used to assign the CD4 or CD8 phenotype of responding clones. TCRdb handled the public reads itself, with Q25 trimming in fastp and clone calling in MiXCR, and kept productive beta chains. Each record represents a unique CDR3 protein, reported with the most common genes and DNA among its rows. The V and J calls and clone size are TCRdb's, not the authors'. A total of hundreds of thousands of distinct CDR3 sequences appear in this sample, about 20% of them only once. The top ten hold 7.5% to 9.5% of the sample.

Concerning this clonotype: It lacks a known antigen. The input lacks base qualities; no much larger clone sits a single base away.

Ficoll-Paque density gradient centrifugation was the method used to isolate PBMCs. Sequenced material: PBMCs or a T cell subset sorted from them (not recorded which). In this chain, TRBV19 is recombined with TRBJ2-6, with no D gene named confidently. This clonotype originated in an adult woman who had mild COVID-19 (a few samples of this study predate the infection). The sample titles of this study are shuffled in the database, so cell type and time point are left out; the donor was told from shared clones. The DNA sequence is TGTGCCAGTAGTATGGACTCTGGGGCCAACGTCCTGACTTTC. Its translation reads: CASSMDSGANVLTF. The full variable domain, completed from the reference TRBV19 and TRBJ2-6 proteins outside the CDR3, reads DGGITQSPKYLFRKEGQNVTLSCEQNLNHDAMYWYRQDPGQGLRLIYYSQIVNDFQKGDIAEGYSVSREKKESFPLTVTSAQKNPTAFYLCASSMDSGANVLTFGAGSRLTVL.